The 12 T cell receptor beta chains below all came from one sample that was sequenced in a study of blood T cell repertoires in COVID-19. Profiling relied on immunoSEQ multiplex PCR, and the TCRdb table lists in-frame clones only, not all of them. The sample holds about 70,000 clones, 80% seen once. The sample consisted of peripheral blood. These TCRs come from a man in his 70s who had recovered from COVID-19.

The chain carries TRBV7-2 and TRBJ1-3; the D is unclear. Trimming removed 5 bases at V and 0 bases at J, with 11 bases between. Germline V gene lookup returns CDR1 SGHTA and CDR2 FQGNSA. The CDR3 contains 15 residues. CDR3 sequence: CASSTILRSGNTIYF. CDR3 DNA: TGTGCCAGCAGCACAATTCTCCGCTCTGGAAACACCATATATTTT. Together with reference TRBV7-2 and TRBJ1-3, the CDR3 gives the full variable domain: GAGVSQSPSNKVTEKGKDVELRCDPISGHTALYWYRQSLGQGLEFLIYFQGNSAPDKSGLPSDRFSAERTGGSVSTLTIQRTQQEDSAVYLCASSTILRSGNTIYFGEGSWLTVV.

This chain joins TRBV9 and TRBJ1-6, with no clear D. The germline V gene encodes CDR1 SGDLS and CDR2 YYNGEE. V lost 4 bases and J lost 5, with 4 bases in between. The CDR3 runs 12 residues. For the CDR3, the DNA is TGTGCCAGCAGCCCCGATAATTCACCCCTCCACTTT. It translates to CASSPDNSPLHF.

The V gene is TRBV6-2 or TRBV6-3, the J gene TRBJ1-1, with 8 bases lining up with TRBD1. The CDR3 consists of 14 residues. Germline CDR1 and CDR2: MNHEY and SVGEGT. V gave up 0 bases and J gave up 3 bases; unmatched junction bases: 0. The CDR3 bases are TGTGCCAGCAGTTACTCGGACAGGGACACTGAAGCTTTCTTT. Amino acids: CASSYSDRDTEAFF.

This clone is a singleton in its sample. The chain carries TRBV10-1 and TRBJ1-2, with D possibly TRBD1 on 6 matching bases. Looked up from germline, CDR1 is WNHNN and CDR2 is SYGVQD (reference sequence). The CDR3 contains 22 residues. With 5 bases removed from V and 0 bases from J, the gap between germline ends came to 34 bases. In DNA, the CDR3 is TGCGCCAGCAGTCCCACCCCGGGCAGGGGAAAGCCAGCCTTAAAAGCTAACTATGGCTACACCTTC. Encoded protein: CASSPTPGRGKPALKANYGYTF.

The chain links TRBV6-2 or TRBV6-3 to TRBJ1-5; a possible D gene is TRBD1 (5 bases). Trimming took off 0 bases at V and 4 bases at J, with 10 bases between the two ends. The CDR3 has 15 residues. Germline CDR1 MNHEY, CDR2 SVGEGT. The CDR3 region is CASSYSDGANQPQHF. The DNA of the CDR3 is TGTGCCAGCAGTTACTCTGATGGGGCAAATCAGCCCCAGCATTTT.

The CDR3 loop reads CAWIQTPYGYTF. The DNA of the CDR3 is TGTGCCTGGATCCAGACACCCTATGGCTACACCTTC. The chain couples TRBV30 to TRBJ1-2; unclear D gene. V lost 4 bases, J lost 4 bases, and 10 bases lay in between. The CDR3 totals 12 residues. Germline V CDR1 and CDR2: GTSNPN, SVGIG (reference sequence).

This clone has only one observation. CDR3 protein: CSASKQGAGGNYGYTF. Here the CDR3 DNA reads TGCAGTGCTAGTAAGCAGGGGGCCGGCGGTAACTATGGCTACACCTTC. This sequence joins TRBV20-1 and TRBJ1-2, with 8 bases matching TRBD1. V shed 3 bases, J shed 1 base, and the junction held 10 bases outside the gene matches. The CDR3 is 16 amino acids. Germline CDR1 reads DFQATT; CDR2 reads SNEGSKA (reference sequence).

The V gene is TRBV4-2, the J gene TRBJ2-2; weak D call: TRBD2 (7 bases). CDR3 length equals 16 residues. Germline V gene sequence: CDR1 LGHNA, CDR2 YNFKEQ. V lost 4 bases and J lost 2, with 14 bases in between. The CDR3 nucleotides are TGTGCCAGCAGCCTAAAAGGGGGGGCAAACACCGGGGAGCTGTTTTTT. Translating it yields CASSLKGGANTGELFF.

The chain employs TRBV4-3 and TRBJ2-7, with 9 nucleotides matching TRBD1. The CDR3 is 16 residues long. Germline loops: CDR1 LGHNA, CDR2 YSLEER. V shed 1 base, J shed 1 base, and the junction held 5 bases outside the gene matches. The CDR3 reads CASSQARTGASYEQYF. The CDR3 bases are TGCGCCAGCAGCCAAGCAAGGACAGGGGCGTCCTACGAGCAGTACTTC.

The chain joins TRBV19 to TRBJ1-2; D remains ambiguous. In germline, CDR1 is LNHDA, CDR2 SQIVND (reference sequence). V was cut by 3 bases and J by 2 bases, with 7 bases left in between. There are 13 residues in the CDR3. The CDR3 here is CASSMTGNYGYTF. CDR3 nucleotides: TGTGCCAGTAGTATGACGGGGAACTATGGCTACACCTTC.

The chain employs TRBV5-1 and TRBJ1-1, with D possibly matching TRBD1 (5 bases). Per germline, CDR1 SGHRS and CDR2 YFSETQ. The germline V and J ends were trimmed by 0 bases and 2 bases, with 5 bases remaining between them. CDR3 length: 13 amino acids. The chain's CDR3 is CASSLGTNTEAFF. The CDR3 DNA reads TGCGCCAGCAGCTTGGGGACAAACACTGAAGCTTTCTTT.

V gene TRBV24-1 combines with J gene TRBJ1-1; the match to TRBD1 covers 7 bases. Trimming cost V 3 bases and J 4 bases; bases outside gene matches: 1. This CDR3 has 13 amino acids. The germline CDR1 and CDR2 sequences are KGHDR and SFDVKD. CDR3 DNA sequence: TGTGCCACCAGTGATGCAGGGGGCACTGAAGCTTTCTTT. Translating gives CATSDAGGTEAFF.